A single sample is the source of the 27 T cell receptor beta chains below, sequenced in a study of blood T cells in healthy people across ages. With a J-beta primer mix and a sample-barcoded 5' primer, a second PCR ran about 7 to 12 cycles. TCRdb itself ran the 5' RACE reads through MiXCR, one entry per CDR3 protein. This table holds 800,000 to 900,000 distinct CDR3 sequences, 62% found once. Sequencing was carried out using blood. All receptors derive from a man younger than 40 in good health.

As DNA, the CDR3 is TGCAGTGCTAGAGAATTCGGGGGGGCGGGATACAATGAGCAGTTCTTC. It translates to CSAREFGGAGYNEQFF. The V gene is TRBV20-1, the J gene TRBJ2-1; 8 bases agree with TRBD2. Germline CDR1 reads DFQATT; CDR2 reads SNEGSKA (reference sequence). V was pared by 0 bases and J by 4 bases, with 8 bases of the junction left unmatched. The CDR3 loop spans 16 amino acids.

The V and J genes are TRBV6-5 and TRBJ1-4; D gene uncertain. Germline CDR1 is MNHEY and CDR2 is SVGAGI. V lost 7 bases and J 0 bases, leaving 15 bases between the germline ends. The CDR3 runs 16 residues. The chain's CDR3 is CASTSRLGSTNEKLFF. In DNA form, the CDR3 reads TGTGCCAGCACTTCACGGTTGGGGTCAACTAATGAAAAACTGTTTTTT.

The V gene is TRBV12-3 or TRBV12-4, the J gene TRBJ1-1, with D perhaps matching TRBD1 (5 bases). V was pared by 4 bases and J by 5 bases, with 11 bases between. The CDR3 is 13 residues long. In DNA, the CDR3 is TGTGCCAGCAGTTCATTGGGGGAGACTGAAGCTTTCTTT. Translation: CASSSLGETEAFF.

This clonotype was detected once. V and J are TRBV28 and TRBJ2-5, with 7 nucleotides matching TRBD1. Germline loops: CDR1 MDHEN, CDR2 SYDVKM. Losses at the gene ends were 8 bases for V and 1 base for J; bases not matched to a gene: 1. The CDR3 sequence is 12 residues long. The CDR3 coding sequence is TGTGCCAGCGAGGGGGCCCAAGAGACCCAGTACTTC. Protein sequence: CASEGAQETQYF. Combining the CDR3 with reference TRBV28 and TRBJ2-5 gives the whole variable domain DVKVTQSSRYLVKRTGEKVFLECVQDMDHENMFWYRQDPGLGLRLIYFSYDVKMKEKGDIPEGYSVSREKKERFSLILESASTNQTSMYLCASEGAQETQYFGPGTRLLVL.

CDR3: CARRAGGYEQYF. Written as DNA, the CDR3 is TGTGCCAGGAGGGCAGGGGGCTACGAGCAGTACTTC. The V call is TRBV2, the J call TRBJ2-7; 7 bases map to TRBD1. This CDR3 is built from 12 residues. J lost 3 bases, V lost 9 bases, and 5 bases had no gene match. Germline V CDR1 and CDR2: SNHLY, FYNNEI.

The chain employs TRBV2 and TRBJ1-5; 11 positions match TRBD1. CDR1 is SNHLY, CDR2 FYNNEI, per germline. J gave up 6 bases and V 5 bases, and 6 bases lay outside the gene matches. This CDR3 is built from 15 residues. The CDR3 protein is CASSWTGGPSQPQHF. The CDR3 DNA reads TGTGCCAGCAGTTGGACAGGGGGCCCGAGTCAGCCCCAGCATTTT.

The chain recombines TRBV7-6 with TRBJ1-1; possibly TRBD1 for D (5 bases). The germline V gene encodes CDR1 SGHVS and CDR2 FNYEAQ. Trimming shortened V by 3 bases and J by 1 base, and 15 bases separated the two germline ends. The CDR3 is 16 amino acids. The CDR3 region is CASSLAVTGPNTEAFF. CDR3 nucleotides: TGTGCCAGCAGCTTGGCAGTCACAGGACCGAACACTGAAGCTTTCTTT.

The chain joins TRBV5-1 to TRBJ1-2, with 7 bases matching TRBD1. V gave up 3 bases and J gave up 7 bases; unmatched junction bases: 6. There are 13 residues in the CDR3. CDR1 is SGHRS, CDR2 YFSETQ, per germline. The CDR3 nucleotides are TGCGCCAGCAGCTCAGGGGGTGATGGTGGCTACACCTTC. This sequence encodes CASSSGGDGGYTF. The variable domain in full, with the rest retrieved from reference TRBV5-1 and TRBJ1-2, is KAGVTQTPRYLIKTRGQQVTLSCSPISGHRSVSWYQQTPGQGLQFLFEYFSETQRNKGNFPGRFSGRQFSNSRSEMNVSTLELGDSALYLCASSSGGDGGYTFGSGTRLTVV.

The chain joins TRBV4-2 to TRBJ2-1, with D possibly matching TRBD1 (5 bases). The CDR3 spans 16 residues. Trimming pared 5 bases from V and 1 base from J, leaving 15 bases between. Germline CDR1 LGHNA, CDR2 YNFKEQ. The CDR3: CASSVRQLQSYNEQFF. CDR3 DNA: TGTGCCAGCAGCGTCCGACAGCTTCAATCCTACAATGAGCAGTTCTTC.

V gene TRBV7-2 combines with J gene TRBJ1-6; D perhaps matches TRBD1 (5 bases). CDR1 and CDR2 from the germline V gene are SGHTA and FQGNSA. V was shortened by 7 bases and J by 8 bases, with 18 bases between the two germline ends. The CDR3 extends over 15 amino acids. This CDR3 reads CASTRPSGRDSPLHF. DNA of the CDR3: TGTGCCAGCACCCGCCCCTCAGGGAGAGATTCACCCCTCCACTTT.

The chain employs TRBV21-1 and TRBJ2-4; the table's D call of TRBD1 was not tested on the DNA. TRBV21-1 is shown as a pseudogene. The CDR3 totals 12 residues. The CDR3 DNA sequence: TGCGGGGAAGGGCTAGGACCGTTAGGGCAGTACTTC. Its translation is CGEGLGPLGQYF.

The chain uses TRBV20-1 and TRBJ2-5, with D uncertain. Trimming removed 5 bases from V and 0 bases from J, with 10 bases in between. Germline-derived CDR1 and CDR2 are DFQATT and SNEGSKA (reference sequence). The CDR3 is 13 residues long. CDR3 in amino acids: CSAVGRNQETQYF. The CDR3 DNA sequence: TGCAGTGCTGTGGGAAGGAACCAAGAGACCCAGTACTTC.

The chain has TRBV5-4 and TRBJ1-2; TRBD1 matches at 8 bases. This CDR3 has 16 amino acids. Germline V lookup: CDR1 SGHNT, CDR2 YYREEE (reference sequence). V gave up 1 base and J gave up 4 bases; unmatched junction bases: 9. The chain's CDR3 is CASSLTGGWSGYGYTF. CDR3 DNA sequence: TGTGCCAGCAGCTTGACAGGGGGATGGTCGGGCTATGGCTACACCTTC.

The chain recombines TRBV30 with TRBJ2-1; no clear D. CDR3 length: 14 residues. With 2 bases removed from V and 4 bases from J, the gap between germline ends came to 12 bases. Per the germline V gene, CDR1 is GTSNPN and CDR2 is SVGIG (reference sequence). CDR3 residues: CAWSLGRVYNEQFF. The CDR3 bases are TGTGCCTGGAGTTTAGGAAGGGTTTACAATGAGCAGTTCTTC.

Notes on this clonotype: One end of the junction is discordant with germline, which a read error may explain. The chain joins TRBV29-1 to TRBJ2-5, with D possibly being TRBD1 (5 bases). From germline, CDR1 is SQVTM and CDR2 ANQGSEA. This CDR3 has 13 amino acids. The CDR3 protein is CSVVLAGHETEYF. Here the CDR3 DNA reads TGCAGCGTTGTTCTCGCAGGGCATGAGACCGAGTACTTC.

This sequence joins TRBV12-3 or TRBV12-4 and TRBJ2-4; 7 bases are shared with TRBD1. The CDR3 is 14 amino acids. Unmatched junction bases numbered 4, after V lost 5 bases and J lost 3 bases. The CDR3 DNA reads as TGTGCCAGCAGTCCCGCAGGGGGCAAAAACATTCAGTACTTC. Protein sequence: CASSPAGGKNIQYF.

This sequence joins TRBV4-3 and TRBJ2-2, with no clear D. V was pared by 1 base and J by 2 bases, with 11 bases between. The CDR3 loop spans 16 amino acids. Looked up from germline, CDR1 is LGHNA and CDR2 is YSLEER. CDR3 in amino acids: CASSQVRADNTGELFF. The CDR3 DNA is TGCGCCAGCAGCCAAGTTCGGGCAGACAACACCGGGGAGCTGTTTTTT.

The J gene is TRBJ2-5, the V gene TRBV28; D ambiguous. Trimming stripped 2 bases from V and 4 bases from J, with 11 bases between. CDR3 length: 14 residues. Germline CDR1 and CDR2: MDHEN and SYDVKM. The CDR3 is CASSLGKLGETQYF. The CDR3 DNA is TGTGCCAGCAGTTTAGGGAAACTTGGAGAGACCCAGTACTTC.

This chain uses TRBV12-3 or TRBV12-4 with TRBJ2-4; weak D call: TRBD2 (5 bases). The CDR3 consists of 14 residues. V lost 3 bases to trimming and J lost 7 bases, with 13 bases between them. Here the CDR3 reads CASSFSGSRNIQYF. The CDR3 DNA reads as TGTGCCAGCAGTTTCTCGGGGAGTAGGAACATTCAGTACTTC.

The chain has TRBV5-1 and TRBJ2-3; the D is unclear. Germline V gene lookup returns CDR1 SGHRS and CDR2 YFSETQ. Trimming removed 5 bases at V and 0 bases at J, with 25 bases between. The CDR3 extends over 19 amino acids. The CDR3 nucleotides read TGCGCCAGCAGTTCGGACCCCTATTCAACTAAATTTAGCACAGATACGCAGTATTTT. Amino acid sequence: CASSSDPYSTKFSTDTQYF.

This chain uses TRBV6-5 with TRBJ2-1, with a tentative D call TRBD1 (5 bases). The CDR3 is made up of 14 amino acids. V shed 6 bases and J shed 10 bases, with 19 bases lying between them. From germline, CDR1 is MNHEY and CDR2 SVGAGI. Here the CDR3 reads CASSLNPQGYEQFF. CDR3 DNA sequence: TGTGCCAGCAGCCTAAATCCCCAGGGCTACGAGCAGTTCTTC.

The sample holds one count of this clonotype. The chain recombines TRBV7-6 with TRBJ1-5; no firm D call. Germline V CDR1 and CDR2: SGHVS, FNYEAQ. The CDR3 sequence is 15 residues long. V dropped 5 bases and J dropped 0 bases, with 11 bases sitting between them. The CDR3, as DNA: TGTGCCAGCAGCCCTAGGTGGGGTAGCAATCAGCCCCAGCATTTT. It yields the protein CASSPRWGSNQPQHF.

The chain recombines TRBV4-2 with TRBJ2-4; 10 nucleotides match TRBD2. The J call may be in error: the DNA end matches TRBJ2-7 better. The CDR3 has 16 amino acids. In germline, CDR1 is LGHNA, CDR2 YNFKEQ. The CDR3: CASSQVSTSGAYEQYF. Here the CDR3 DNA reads TGTGCCAGCAGCCAAGTGTCTACTAGCGGGGCCTACGAGCAGTACTTC.

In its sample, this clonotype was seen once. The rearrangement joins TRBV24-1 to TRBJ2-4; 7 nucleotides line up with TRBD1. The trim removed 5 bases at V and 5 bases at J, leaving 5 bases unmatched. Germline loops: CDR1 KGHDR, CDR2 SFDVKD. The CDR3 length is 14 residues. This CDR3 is CATSATTGENIQYF. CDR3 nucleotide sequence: TGTGCCACCAGTGCCACAACAGGGGAAAACATTCAGTACTTC.

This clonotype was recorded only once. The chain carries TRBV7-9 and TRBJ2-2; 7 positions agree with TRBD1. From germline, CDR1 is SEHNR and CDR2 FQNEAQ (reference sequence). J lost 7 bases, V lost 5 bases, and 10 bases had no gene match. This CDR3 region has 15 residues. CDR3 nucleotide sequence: TGTGCCAGCAGCCCCCCCGGGACAGTGGGCGGGGAGCTGTTTTTT. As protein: CASSPPGTVGGELFF.

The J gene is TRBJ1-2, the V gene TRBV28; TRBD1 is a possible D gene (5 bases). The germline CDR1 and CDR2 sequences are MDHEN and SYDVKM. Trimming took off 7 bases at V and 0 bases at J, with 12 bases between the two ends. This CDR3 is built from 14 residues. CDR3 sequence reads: CASKPRQTNYGYTF. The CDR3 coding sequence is TGTGCCAGCAAGCCAAGACAGACTAACTATGGCTACACCTTC.

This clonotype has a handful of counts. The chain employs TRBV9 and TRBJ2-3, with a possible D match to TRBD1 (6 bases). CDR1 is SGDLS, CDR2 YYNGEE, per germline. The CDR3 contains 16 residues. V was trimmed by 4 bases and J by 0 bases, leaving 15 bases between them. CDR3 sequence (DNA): TGTGCCAGCAGCACTGAAGGTCAGGGGAGCACAGATACGCAGTATTTT. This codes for CASSTEGQGSTDTQYF. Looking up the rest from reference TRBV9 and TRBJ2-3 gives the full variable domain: DSGVTQTPKHLITATGQRVTLRCSPRSGDLSVYWYQQSLDQGLQFLIQYYNGEERAKGNILERFSAQQFPDLHSELNLSSLELGDSALYFCASSTEGQGSTDTQYFGPGTRLTVL.